This record covers a single T cell receptor (beta chain). Patients at the Seattle site were enrolled during active infection and followed longitudinally. This sample is part of a study of blood T cell repertoires in COVID-19. Study summary: Acute and convalescent COVID-19 samples came from the United States, Italy and Spain. Sources were T cells, B-cell-depleted T cells, or PBMCs; the material itself was cDNA or gDNA.

Study processing details: Estimated nucleated cell counts came from reference gene primer amplification. Measured with immunoSEQ multiplex PCR; TCRdb has only the in-frame clones, and not every one. That table is the source of V, J and clone size, and D and trimming were worked out from the DNA. Altogether 150,000 to 200,000 clones are present, 82% being singletons, with the ten largest covering about 7.8%. The junction had 13 bases not matched to a gene; V was cut back by 8 bases and J by 7 bases. Germline CDR1 reads LNHNV; CDR2 reads YYDKDF (reference sequence). The CDR3 extends over 15 amino acids.

The sample was peripheral blood. The receptor comes from a woman aged 60-70 years with COVID-19, enrolled during active disease. The chain has TRBV15 and TRBJ1-4, with 7 bases fitting TRBD1. CDR3 loop: CATRGQALSGEKLFF. The CDR3 region has the DNA TGTGCCACCCGCGGACAGGCTCTAAGTGGTGAAAAACTGTTTTTT.